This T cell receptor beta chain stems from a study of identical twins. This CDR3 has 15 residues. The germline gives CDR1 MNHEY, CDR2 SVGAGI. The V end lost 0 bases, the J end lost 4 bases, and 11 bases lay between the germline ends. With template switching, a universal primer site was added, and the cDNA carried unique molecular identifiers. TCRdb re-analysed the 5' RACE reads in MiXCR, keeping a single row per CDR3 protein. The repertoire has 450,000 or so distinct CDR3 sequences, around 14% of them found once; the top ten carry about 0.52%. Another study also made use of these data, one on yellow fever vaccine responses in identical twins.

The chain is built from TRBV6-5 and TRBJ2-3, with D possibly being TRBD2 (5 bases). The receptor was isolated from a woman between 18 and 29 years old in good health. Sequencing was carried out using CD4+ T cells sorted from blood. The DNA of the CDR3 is TGTGCCAGCAGTTACTCCGGGGATGGGGCAGATACGCAGTATTTT. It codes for CASSYSGDGADTQYF.